The entry that follows covers one TCR beta chain sequence. Total RNA, at roughly 3,400 ng, went into every TCR library. UMIs incorporating a 6-nucleotide sample barcode were appended by means of template switching. With the 5' RACE reads reprocessed, TCRdb shows one record per CDR3 protein and no DNA. Seen in this sample are approximately 200,000 distinct CDR3 sequences; the ten most common clones hold around 7.7%. This sample is drawn from a study of monozygotic twins with inflammatory bowel disease. The CDR3 contains 13 residues. Germline values: CDR1 SGHTA, CDR2 FQGNSA. This sequence was found in a human donor with ulcerative colitis or Crohn's disease, or a healthy co-twin of an affected twin (not recorded which). The chain combines TRBV7-2 with TRBJ2-3. Sequencing was done on a sample of blood. The CDR3 sequence is CASSRNAGDTQYF.